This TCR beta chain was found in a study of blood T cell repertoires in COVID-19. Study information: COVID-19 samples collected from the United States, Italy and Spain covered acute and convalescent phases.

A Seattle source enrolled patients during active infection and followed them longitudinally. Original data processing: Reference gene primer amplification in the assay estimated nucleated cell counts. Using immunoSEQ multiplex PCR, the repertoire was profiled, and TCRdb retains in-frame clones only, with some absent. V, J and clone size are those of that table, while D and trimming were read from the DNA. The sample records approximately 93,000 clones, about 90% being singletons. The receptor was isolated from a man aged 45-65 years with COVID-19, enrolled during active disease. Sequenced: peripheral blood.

The CDR3 region is CASSLAHDPSRTEAFF. In nucleotides, the CDR3 is TGTGCCAGCAGCTTAGCGCACGACCCCTCGAGGACTGAAGCTTTCTTT. The rearrangement links TRBV7-9 to TRBJ1-1; no reliable D call. The length of the CDR3 is 16 residues. Germline-derived CDR1 and CDR2 are SEHNR and FQNEAQ (reference sequence). Trimming removed 0 bases from V and 5 bases from J, with 16 bases in between. The variable domain in full, completed from reference TRBV7-9 and TRBJ1-1, reads DTGVSQNPRHKITKRGQNVTFRCDPISEHNRLYWYRQTLGQGPEFLTYFQNEAQLEKSRLLSDRFSAERPKGSFSTLEIQRTEQGDSAMYLCASSLAHDPSRTEAFFGQGTRLTVV.